The source of this T cell receptor beta chain is a study of type 1 and type 2 diabetes patients. Turning to the study itself: T cells were magnetically sorted from PBMCs as CD4+ or CD8+ subsets. Overall study results and limits: Some HECs seen only in T1D might also appear in more T2D or control samples. In CD4+ and CD8+ T cells, type 2 diabetes diversity exceeded type 1.

About this clonotype itself: Its antigen is currently unknown.

V shed 4 bases, J shed 0 bases, and the junction held 8 bases outside the gene matches. The CDR3 is made up of 18 amino acids. The germline gives CDR1 LNHDA, CDR2 SQIVND (reference sequence). Amplification started from genomic DNA. Amplification of the beta chain CDR3 used 30 forward and 13 reverse multiplex primers. TCRdb reprocessed the multiplex PCR reads with MiXCR, giving one entry per CDR3 protein. The repertoire holds fewer than 350,000 distinct CDR3 sequences, with around 47% as singletons. Approximately 10 milliliters of peripheral blood were collected from each participant. This TCR derives from a man between 18 and 29 years old with type 2 diabetes. This chain links TRBV19 with TRBJ2-7, with TRBD2 matching over 14 bases. The material sequenced was peripheral blood mononuclear cells (PBMCs). Here the CDR3 reads CASSTTGTSGSFSYEQYF. CDR3 in DNA: TGTGCCAGTAGTACAACCGGGACTAGCGGGAGTTTCTCCTACGAGCAGTACTTC.